Here is one T cell receptor (beta chain) with its context. Antigen unknown. Germline lookup yields CDR1 LGHNA and CDR2 YSLEER. Trimming took off 0 bases at V and 5 bases at J, with 5 bases between the two ends. The CDR3 loop spans 13 amino acids. The data were obtained in a study of graft-versus-host responses after intestinal transplantation. Only in-frame clones appear in the TCRdb table, and some are missing; sequencing was by immunoSEQ multiplex PCR. The sample shows some 120,000 clones, 90% to 95% of them seen only once. General study findings and limits: GvH clones surfaced in recipient marrow, some emerging earlier in ileum or blood.

This receptor was identified in a human donor who was the organ donor for an intestinal transplant. This sample comprised unstimulated CD8+ T cells sorted from spleen or lymph node cells, obtained before transplant. The chain couples TRBV4-3 to TRBJ2-1, with D possibly TRBD1 on 5 matching bases. The CDR3 region is CASSQEGHNEQFF. The CDR3 DNA reads TGCGCCAGCAGCCAAGAGGGGCACAATGAGCAGTTCTTC.